Below, 29 T cell receptor beta chains from the same sample are listed, as sequenced in a study of CD8+CD57+ T cells in acquired aplastic anemia. Genomic DNA, the template, was used for profiling of the TCR beta VDJ and CDR3. TCRdb used MiXCR to reprocess the reads, holding one entry per CDR3 protein. The repertoire includes some 200,000 distinct CDR3 sequences, approximately 48% of them detected once, and over 7.5% sits in the top ten. It was patients with CD8+CD57+ cell expansion by flow cytometry who were chosen for sequencing. Sequenced: sorted CD4+, CD8+, or CD8+CD57+ T cells (not recorded which) from PBMCs. These receptors originate from a human donor with aplastic anemia.

The chain links TRBV29-1 to TRBJ2-7; possibly TRBD1 or TRBD2 for D (5 bases each). V lost 5 bases and J lost 2, with 16 bases in between. CDR3 size: 14 residues. In germline, CDR1 is SQVTM, CDR2 ANQGSEA. CDR3 in DNA: TGCAGCGTTTGTCGTGTTGAGGGGACCTACGAGCAGTACTTC. Translating gives CSVCRVEGTYEQYF.

This clonotype came up many times. This chain uses TRBV7-2 with TRBJ2-5, with 8 bases matching TRBD1. Trimming cost V 2 bases and J 7 bases; bases outside gene matches: 3. The germline CDR1 and CDR2 sequences are SGHTA and FQGNSA. CDR3 length equals 13 residues. CDR3 coding DNA: TGTGCCAGCAGCTTAAACAGGGGGTGGACCCAGTACTTC. Encoded protein: CASSLNRGWTQYF.

Worth noting for this clonotype: A read error may be the cause here, since a much bigger clone is one base away. The chain uses TRBV5-1 and TRBJ2-5; D is undetermined. The CDR3 totals 13 residues. Germline V CDR1 and CDR2: SGHRS, YFSETQ. CDR3 amino acids: CASSLFREETLYF. In nucleotides, the CDR3 is TGCGCCAGCAGCTTATTTAGGGAAGAGACCCTGTACTTC.

CDR3 nucleotide sequence: TGCGCCAGCAGCCAAGGGGTTGAGGGACAGGGTTCATATGGCTACACCTTC. Translated, it gives CASSQGVEGQGSYGYTF. This rearrangement joins TRBV4-3 to TRBJ1-2; 9 positions match TRBD1. The length of the CDR3 is 17 residues. Unmatched junction bases numbered 11, after V lost 1 base and J lost 5 bases. The germline V gene encodes CDR1 LGHNA and CDR2 YSLEER.

The chain has TRBV15 and TRBJ1-2; D is perhaps TRBD1 (5 bases). CDR3 length: 14 amino acids. The germline CDR1 and CDR2 sequences are LNHNV and YYDKDF (reference sequence). Trimming left V 3 bases short and J 6 bases short, with 14 bases between. CDR3 in DNA: TGTGCCACCAGCAGTCTACCAGGGTTAAATGGCTACACCTTC. Protein product: CATSSLPGLNGYTF. The complete variable domain, with remaining parts taken from reference TRBV15 and TRBJ1-2, reads DAMVIQNPRYQVTQFGKPVTLSCSQTLNHNVMYWYQQKSSQAPKLLFHYYDKDFNNEADTPDNFQSRRPNTSFCFLDIRSPGLGDTAMYLCATSSLPGLNGYTFGSGTRLTVV.

The sample holds many counts of this clonotype. This rearrangement joins TRBV12-3 or TRBV12-4 to TRBJ1-5, with D unresolved. Trimming left V 4 bases short and J 5 bases short, with 6 bases between. The CDR3 runs to 12 residues. The CDR3 region has the DNA TGTGCCAGCAGTTCGGACTATCAGCCCCAGCATTTT. Translation gives CASSSDYQPQHF.

The chain combines TRBV20-1 with TRBJ2-3, with D tentatively TRBD1 or TRBD2 (6 bases each). V was trimmed by 3 bases and J by 1 base, leaving 11 bases between them. Looked up from germline, CDR1 is DFQATT and CDR2 is SNEGSKA (reference sequence). The CDR3 is 14 amino acids. CDR3 sequence: CSASKRGGTDTQYF. The DNA for the CDR3 is TGCAGTGCTAGTAAGAGGGGGGGCACAGATACGCAGTATTTT.

The J gene is TRBJ2-7, the V gene TRBV7-2; D gene uncertain. Germline V gene data show CDR1 as SGHTA and CDR2 as FQGNSA. The CDR3 is made up of 13 amino acids. V was trimmed by 5 bases and J by 0 bases, leaving 8 bases between them. CDR3 DNA sequence: TGTGCCAGCAGCCACAGCCTCTCCTACGAGCAGTACTTC. It yields the protein CASSHSLSYEQYF.

The V and J genes are TRBV5-1 and TRBJ2-6, with TRBD1 matching over 10 bases. Germline values: CDR1 SGHRS, CDR2 YFSETQ. The CDR3 has 19 residues. J gave up 3 bases and V 6 bases, and 15 bases lay outside the gene matches. CDR3 sequence: CASTPSLTGGVSGANVLTF. DNA of the CDR3: TGCGCCAGCACCCCAAGCTTGACAGGGGGCGTAAGTGGGGCCAACGTCCTGACTTTC.

This clonotype came up many times. The rearrangement joins TRBV15 to TRBJ2-3; D gene unclear. CDR1 and CDR2 (germline): LNHNV, YYDKDF (reference sequence). Trimming left V 5 bases short and J 1 base short, with 7 bases between. The CDR3 totals 13 residues. CDR3 coding DNA: TGTGCCACCAGCGTTGGGGGCACAGATACGCAGTATTTT. Residues: CATSVGGTDTQYF.

This clonotype was counted a few times. The junction differs from germline at one of its ends, possibly a read error. This chain connects TRBV24-1 to TRBJ1-2; D is unresolved. This CDR3 is built from 13 residues. Germline V gene data show CDR1 as KGHDR and CDR2 as SFDVKD. CDR3: CASSLDLNYGYTF. The CDR3 DNA reads TGTGCCAGCAGTTTAGACCTCAACTATGGCTACACCTTC.

V is TRBV2 and J is TRBJ2-2, with 8 positions matching TRBD1. V lost 4 bases and J lost 6; bases outside the gene matches: 7. The germline gives CDR1 SNHLY, CDR2 FYNNEI. The CDR3 is 15 residues long. CDR3 in amino acids: CASSGGQGASGELFF. The CDR3, as DNA: TGTGCCAGCAGTGGAGGGCAGGGGGCATCCGGGGAGCTGTTTTTT.

The chain has TRBV7-6 and TRBJ2-7; the D gene is possibly TRBD1 (7 bases). The CDR3 consists of 16 residues. The germline CDR1 and CDR2 sequences are SGHVS and FNYEAQ. The ends were cut back, 5 bases at V and 1 base at J, with 18 bases in the middle. CDR3 loop: CASSRNAGTASYEQYF. CDR3 coding DNA: TGTGCCAGCAGCCGAAACGCGGGGACAGCGTCCTACGAGCAGTACTTC.

The J gene is TRBJ2-3, the V gene TRBV19; D is unclear. V was shortened by 10 bases and J by 8 bases, with 19 bases between the two germline ends. Germline V CDR1 and CDR2: LNHDA, SQIVND (reference sequence). The CDR3 runs to 13 residues. The CDR3 protein is CATLPRVGGTQYF. The CDR3 region has the DNA TGTGCCACTCTTCCCCGGGTGGGCGGTACGCAGTATTTT.

This clonotype was counted ten times or more. V and J are TRBV7-9 and TRBJ1-6; 7 nucleotides agree with TRBD1. CDR1 and CDR2 (germline): SEHNR, FQNEAQ (reference sequence). V trimming: 1 base; J trimming: 10 bases; junction bases outside the gene matches: 7. This CDR3 is 15 amino acids long. This chain's CDR3 is CASSLEAGTESPLHF. The CDR3 DNA sequence: TGTGCCAGCAGCTTAGAAGCCGGGACAGAGTCACCCCTCCACTTT.

This clonotype turned up a few times. The rearrangement uses TRBV10-1 and TRBJ2-1; D is uncertain. The CDR3 is 12 residues long. V was trimmed by 3 bases and J by 7 bases, leaving 7 bases between them. Germline V CDR1 and CDR2: WNHNN, SYGVQD (reference sequence). This CDR3 reads CASSDFGNEQFF. CDR3 sequence (DNA): TGCGCCAGCAGTGACTTTGGAAATGAGCAGTTCTTC.

This clonotype was recorded at least ten times. The V and J genes are TRBV4-1 and TRBJ2-1; D is ambiguous. This CDR3 comprises 13 residues. Germline lookup yields CDR1 MGHRA and CDR2 YSYEKL. The ends were cut back, 0 bases at V and 6 bases at J, with 6 bases in the middle. In DNA, the CDR3 is TGCGCCAGCAGCCAAGATCCGATCAATGAGCAGTTCTTC. This gives the protein CASSQDPINEQFF.

CDR3 in amino acids: CASSLRLADSYNEQFF. The CDR3 bases are TGTGCCAGCAGCTTAAGACTAGCGGACAGCTACAATGAGCAGTTCTTC. This chain joins TRBV7-3 and TRBJ2-1; 9 positions match TRBD2. There are 16 residues in the CDR3. V lost 1 base to trimming and J lost 3 bases; unmatched junction nucleotides: 4. CDR1 and CDR2 from the germline V gene are SGHTA and FQGTGA.

Remarks on this clonotype: The junction differs from germline at one of its ends, possibly a read error. The V and J genes are TRBV24-1 and TRBJ1-5; TRBD1 might be the D (6 bases). The germline V gene encodes CDR1 KGHDR and CDR2 SFDVKD. CDR3 length equals 16 residues. The CDR3 sequence is CASSPTGTHSNQPQHF. The CDR3 nucleotides read TGTGCCAGCAGTCCTACCGGGACACATAGCAATCAGCCCCAGCATTTT.

This clonotype was found a few times. This chain joins TRBV2 and TRBJ1-6; D ambiguous. CDR1 is SNHLY, CDR2 FYNNEI, per germline. The germline V and J ends were trimmed by 2 bases and 10 bases, with 9 bases remaining between them. The CDR3 has 13 residues. CDR3 DNA: TGTGCCAGCAGTGAACAGGTTGGCTCACCCCTCCACTTT. Its protein is CASSEQVGSPLHF.

This clonotype was counted at least ten times. This sequence joins TRBV15 and TRBJ2-7; D call uncertain. Trimming left V 3 bases short and J 0 bases short, with 9 bases between. The CDR3 length is 14 residues. Looked up from germline, CDR1 is LNHNV and CDR2 is YYDKDF (reference sequence). CDR3 region: CATSSDRTSYEQYF. For the CDR3, the DNA is TGTGCCACCAGCAGTGACCGGACCTCCTACGAGCAGTACTTC.

The chain has TRBV2 and TRBJ2-7, with 10 bases matching TRBD1. CDR3 length: 13 residues. The junction had 7 bases not matched to a gene; V was cut back by 11 bases and J by 3 bases. Germline V gene sequence: CDR1 SNHLY, CDR2 FYNNEI. The DNA for the CDR3 is TGTGCCCACCGGGACAGGGGAATCTACGAGCAGTACTTC. Translating it yields CAHRDRGIYEQYF.

This sequence joins TRBV20-1 and TRBJ1-2, with a tentative D call TRBD1 (6 bases). Germline assignment: CDR1 DFQATT and CDR2 SNEGSKA (reference sequence). V was trimmed by 5 bases and J by 8 bases, leaving 24 bases between them. This CDR3 spans 15 amino acids. CDR3 DNA: TGCAGTGCTCGAACCGTAACCGGACAGAATGGAGGCTACACCTTC. It yields the protein CSARTVTGQNGGYTF.

This clonotype was found many times. The rearrangement uses TRBV6-1 and TRBJ1-5, with D unclear. The germline V and J ends were trimmed by 9 bases and 0 bases, with 9 bases remaining between them. The CDR3 is 13 amino acids. The germline CDR1 and CDR2 sequences are MNHNS and SASEGT. In DNA form, the CDR3 reads TGTGCCAGTAAGGGCGATAGCAATCAGCCCCAGCATTTT. It encodes CASKGDSNQPQHF.

This clonotype was picked up a small number of times. The chain uses TRBV5-4 and TRBJ2-1; D call uncertain. This CDR3 region has 17 residues. Germline CDR1 SGHNT, CDR2 YYREEE (reference sequence). V lost 0 bases and J lost 3, with 16 bases in between. This CDR3 is CASSLGVPSFFYNEQFF. Here the CDR3 DNA reads TGTGCCAGCAGCTTGGGGGTCCCCAGTTTTTTCTACAATGAGCAGTTCTTC.

V usage is TRBV20-1 and J usage is TRBJ2-1, with 8 bases identical to TRBD2. J lost 7 bases, V lost 0 bases, and 5 bases had no gene match. The CDR3 covers 14 residues. Germline CDR1 DFQATT, CDR2 SNEGSKA (reference sequence). DNA of the CDR3: TGCAGTGCTAGAGATGGTAGCGGGATAAATGAGCAGTTCTTC. Its translation: CSARDGSGINEQFF.

The genes are TRBV2 and TRBJ2-7, with D maybe TRBD2 (6 bases). Germline CDR1 and CDR2: SNHLY and FYNNEI. The CDR3 is 13 residues long. Trimming pared 3 bases from V and 4 bases from J, leaving 10 bases between. CDR3 coding DNA: TGTGCCAGCAGTGAGGTGGGGAGGTACGAGCAGTACTTC. It encodes CASSEVGRYEQYF.

The CDR3 DNA is TGTGCCACCAGCCGTTCAGGGGAATTAGGGCAGCCCCAGCATTTT. Translating gives CATSRSGELGQPQHF. This rearrangement joins TRBV15 to TRBJ1-5, with a possible D match to TRBD1 (6 bases). The CDR3 length is 15 residues. Germline-derived CDR1 and CDR2 are LNHNV and YYDKDF (reference sequence). Trimming removed 5 bases from V and 7 bases from J, with 18 bases in between. The whole variable domain, filled in from reference TRBV15 and TRBJ1-5, reads DAMVIQNPRYQVTQFGKPVTLSCSQTLNHNVMYWYQQKSSQAPKLLFHYYDKDFNNEADTPDNFQSRRPNTSFCFLDIRSPGLGDTAMYLCATSRSGELGQPQHFGDGTRLSIL.

This clonotype came up a few times. CDR3 DNA: TGCAGCGTTGGACCTAGCGGAAGAGAAGAGACCCAGTACTTC. It codes for CSVGPSGREETQYF. This sequence joins TRBV29-1 and TRBJ2-5; TRBD2 aligns across 7 bases. V was pared by 4 bases and J by 3 bases, with 8 bases of the junction left unmatched. This CDR3 spans 14 amino acids. Germline V gene data show CDR1 as SQVTM and CDR2 as ANQGSEA.